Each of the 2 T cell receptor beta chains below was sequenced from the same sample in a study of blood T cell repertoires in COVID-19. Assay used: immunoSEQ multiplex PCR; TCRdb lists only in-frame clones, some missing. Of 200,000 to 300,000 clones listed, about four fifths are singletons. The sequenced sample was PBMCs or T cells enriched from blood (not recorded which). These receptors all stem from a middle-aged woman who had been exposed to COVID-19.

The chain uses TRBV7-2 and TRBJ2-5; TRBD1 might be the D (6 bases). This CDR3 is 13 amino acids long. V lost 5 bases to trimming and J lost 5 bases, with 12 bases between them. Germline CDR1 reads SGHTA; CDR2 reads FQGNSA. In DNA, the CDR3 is TGTGCCAGCAGCCCGCTGAGGGGGGAGACCCAGTACTTC. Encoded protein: CASSPLRGETQYF.

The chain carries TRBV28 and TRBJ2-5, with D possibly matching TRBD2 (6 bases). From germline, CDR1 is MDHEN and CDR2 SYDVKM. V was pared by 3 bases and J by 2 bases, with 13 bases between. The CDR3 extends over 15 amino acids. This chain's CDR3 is CASSFTSGGQETQYF. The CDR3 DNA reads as TGTGCCAGCAGTTTTACAAGTGGGGGGCAAGAGACCCAGTACTTC.